Each of the 28 T cell receptor beta chains below was sequenced from the same sample in a study of blood T cell repertoires in COVID-19 (dated by TCRdb to between 2020 and 2021). Library prep was done by the immunoSEQ multiplex PCR assay. TCRdb took over this immuneACCESS table, retaining in-frame rearrangements with V and J assigned. Such tables are incomplete; in checked studies, under half of the missing clones stem from an unresolved V gene, and the remainder is unexplained. The sample profile shows 130,000 or so clones; about 87% of them were found once. About a tenth of the sample goes to the ten largest clones. The sequencing input was peripheral blood. The receptors stem from a man in his forties or fifties with acute or convalescent COVID-19.

CDR3 DNA sequence: TGTGCCAGCAGGGTGGGGGCCACAGATACGCAGTATTTT. Its translation is CASRVGATDTQYF. The chain carries TRBV28 and TRBJ2-3, with D possibly matching TRBD1 (6 bases). CDR1 and CDR2 (germline): MDHEN, SYDVKM. V was shortened by 6 bases and J by 2 bases, with 9 bases between the two germline ends. The CDR3 has 13 residues.

This clone was found once. V is TRBV25-1 and J is TRBJ1-1; perhaps TRBD1 as D (6 bases). The CDR3 has 17 amino acids. Trimming took off 0 bases at V and 0 bases at J, with 14 bases between the two ends. From germline, CDR1 is MGHDK and CDR2 SYGVNS. The CDR3 DNA is TGTGCCAGCAGTGAATATAACAGGGAATACATGAACACTGAAGCTTTCTTT. It encodes CASSEYNREYMNTEAFF.

This rearrangement joins TRBV4-2 to TRBJ2-1; 9 bases fit TRBD2. The J segment lost 4 bases and the V segment lost 4 bases, leaving 14 bases of the junction unmatched. This CDR3 is built from 18 residues. Germline CDR1 reads LGHNA; CDR2 reads YNFKEQ. The CDR3 protein is CASSPFVEAGGYYNEQFF. The DNA of the CDR3 is TGTGCCAGCAGCCCGTTTGTAGAAGCGGGGGGTTATTACAATGAGCAGTTCTTC.

CDR3 residues: CASSALGTFDEQYF. The CDR3 nucleotides read TGTGCCAGCAGTGCTCTCGGGACATTCGACGAGCAGTACTTC. The chain recombines TRBV2 with TRBJ2-7; perhaps TRBD1 as D (6 bases). CDR3 length: 14 amino acids. V dropped 4 bases and J dropped 5 bases, with 15 bases sitting between them. Germline V gene sequence: CDR1 SNHLY, CDR2 FYNNEI. The entire variable domain, with the rest obtained from reference TRBV2 and TRBJ2-7, is as follows: EPEVTQTPSHQVTQMGQEVILRCVPISNHLYFYWYRQILGQKVEFLVSFYNNEISEKSEIFDDQFSVERPDGSNFTLKIRSTKLEDSAMYFCASSALGTFDEQYFGPGTRLTVT.

This chain links TRBV7-9 with TRBJ1-4, with D possibly TRBD1 on 6 matching bases. The germline V gene encodes CDR1 SEHNR and CDR2 FQNEAQ (reference sequence). V was trimmed by 4 bases and J by 4 bases, leaving 10 bases between them. This CDR3 has 14 amino acids. Written as DNA, the CDR3 is TGTGCCAGCAGCTGGACAGCAAATAATGAAAAACTGTTTTTT. Its protein is CASSWTANNEKLFF.

Details on this clone: The sample holds other DNA sequences that translate to the same CDR3. This rearrangement joins TRBV9 to TRBJ1-1; D is perhaps TRBD1 (5 bases). The V and J ends lost 2 bases and 2 bases respectively, with 10 bases between them. CDR3 size: 14 residues. Germline V gene lookup returns CDR1 SGDLS and CDR2 YYNGEE. This CDR3 reads CASSVTGANTEAFF. DNA for the CDR3: TGTGCCAGCAGCGTTACAGGAGCCAACACTGAAGCTTTCTTT.

The chain combines TRBV3-1 (or the pseudogene TRBV3-2) with TRBJ1-1; unclear D gene. The CDR3 extends over 11 amino acids. The germline V gene encodes CDR1 LGHDT and CDR2 YNNKEL (reference sequence). The V end lost 8 bases, the J end lost 6 bases, and 10 bases lay between the germline ends. The CDR3 nucleotides are TGTGCCAGCCAACAGTTCTCTGAAGCTTTCTTT. Amino acid sequence: CASQQFSEAFF.

This sequence joins TRBV10-3 and TRBJ2-5, with a weak D call TRBD2 (6 bases). Trimming shortened V by 1 base and J by 5 bases, and 8 bases separated the two germline ends. The CDR3 runs 13 residues. Germline CDR1 and CDR2: ENHRY and SYGVKD. The CDR3 here is CAISEWEAETQYF. Written as DNA, the CDR3 is TGTGCCATCAGTGAGTGGGAGGCGGAGACCCAGTACTTC.

This clone was detected only once. The J gene is TRBJ1-1, the V gene TRBV7-9; D not resolved. The germline CDR1 and CDR2 sequences are SEHNR and FQNEAQ (reference sequence). CDR3 length: 12 amino acids. V was shortened by 4 bases and J by 4 bases, with 7 bases between the two germline ends. The CDR3 DNA reads TGTGCCAGCAGCTGGAGGACCACTGAAGCTTTCTTT. It specifies CASSWRTTEAFF.

Points on this clone: Germline and junction disagree at one end, which may indicate a read error. The genes are TRBV6-1 and TRBJ2-7, with 8 positions matching TRBD2. The CDR3 runs to 15 residues. Germline lookup yields CDR1 MNHNS and CDR2 SASEGT. The CDR3 loop reads CASREAGADGYEQYF. For the CDR3, the DNA is TGTGCCAGCAGGGAAGCGGGAGCTGATGGCTACGAGCAGTACTTC.

The sample holds one count of this clone. V is TRBV6-5 and J is TRBJ2-7; possible D gene TRBD1, 6 bases. Germline V gene lookup returns CDR1 MNHEY and CDR2 SVGAGI. The V end lost 5 bases, the J end lost 0 bases, and 11 bases lay between the germline ends. CDR3 size: 14 residues. Written as DNA, the CDR3 is TGTGCCAGCAGTAGGACAGTGGACTCCTACGAGCAGTACTTC. Encoded protein: CASSRTVDSYEQYF.

The chain uses TRBV5-4 and TRBJ2-1; possibly TRBD2 for D (6 bases). The CDR3 loop spans 16 amino acids. The germline V gene has CDR1 SGHNT and CDR2 YYREEE (reference sequence). Trimming took 7 bases from V and 1 from J, leaving 18 bases between them. CDR3 DNA sequence: TGTGCCAGCCAAACGGCGGGGCAGAGGTCCTACAATGAGCAGTTCTTC. Amino acids: CASQTAGQRSYNEQFF.

The gene calls are TRBV5-1 and TRBJ2-6, with TRBD2 as a possible D gene (6 bases). Germline CDR1 reads SGHRS; CDR2 reads YFSETQ. Trimming shortened V by 6 bases and J by 0 bases, and 7 bases separated the two germline ends. CDR3 length equals 14 residues. In nucleotides, the CDR3 is TGCGCCAGCATGGGGGGCTCTGGGGCCAACGTCCTGACTTTC. It encodes CASMGGSGANVLTF.

This chain links TRBV27 with TRBJ2-2; 7 nucleotides align to TRBD1. The length of the CDR3 is 14 residues. Losses at the gene ends were 6 bases for V and 5 bases for J; bases not matched to a gene: 6. CDR1 is MNHEY and CDR2 is SMNVEV in the germline V gene (reference sequence). CDR3 sequence reads: CASRRQGYTGELFF. CDR3 coding DNA: TGTGCCAGCAGGAGACAGGGTTATACCGGGGAGCTGTTTTTT.

J is TRBJ2-7 and V is TRBV4-1; D may be TRBD1 (5 bases). The CDR3 length is 16 residues. Trimming shortened V by 3 bases and J by 3 bases, and 18 bases separated the two germline ends. Germline V gives CDR1 MGHRA, CDR2 YSYEKL. CDR3 in amino acids: CASSQRTGTEFYEQYF. Here the CDR3 DNA reads TGCGCCAGCAGCCAGCGTACAGGCACTGAGTTCTACGAGCAGTACTTC.

This chain joins TRBV11-3 and TRBJ2-2; tentative D call: TRBD2 (6 bases). Germline V gives CDR1 SGHNT, CDR2 YENEEA. V lost 5 bases to trimming and J lost 2 bases, with 15 bases between them. The CDR3 runs 16 residues. CDR3 bases: TGTGCCAGCAGCCGCACAGGAGGGACCAACACCGGGGAGCTGTTTTTT. Its protein is CASSRTGGTNTGELFF.

The rearrangement uses TRBV29-1 and TRBJ2-7; D is perhaps TRBD1 (7 bases). The V gene's germline CDR1 is SQVTM and CDR2 ANQGSEA. Trimming pared 3 bases from V and 0 bases from J, leaving 12 bases between. The CDR3 is 14 amino acids. CDR3 DNA sequence: TGCAGCGTTGACAGGGGGACTCCCTCCTACGAGCAGTACTTC. Its translation is CSVDRGTPSYEQYF.

The rearrangement joins TRBV11-1 to TRBJ2-1; weak D call: TRBD2 (6 bases). The CDR3 has 13 amino acids. The germline gives CDR1 SGHAT, CDR2 FQDESV (reference sequence). Trimming stripped 4 bases from V and 12 bases from J, with 16 bases between. The CDR3: CASSSSGVFVQFF. The DNA for the CDR3 is TGTGCCAGCAGCTCCTCGGGAGTTTTTGTGCAGTTCTTC.

The chain uses TRBV7-2 and TRBJ2-7, with D tentatively TRBD2 (5 bases). Germline CDR1 and CDR2: SGHTA and FQGNSA. The CDR3 covers 13 residues. V was trimmed by 3 bases and J by 1 base, leaving 7 bases between them. CDR3 protein: CASSFSGSYEQYF. DNA of the CDR3: TGTGCCAGCAGCTTTTCGGGATCCTACGAGCAGTACTTC.

The V call is TRBV28, the J call TRBJ2-7; D is undetermined. Trimming shortened V by 8 bases and J by 4 bases, and 6 bases separated the two germline ends. Germline V gene data show CDR1 as MDHEN and CDR2 as SYDVKM. CDR3 size: 10 residues. CDR3 nucleotides: TGTGCCAGCGGCCCATACGAGCAGTACTTC. Translating it yields CASGPYEQYF.

The rearrangement joins TRBV4-1 to TRBJ1-4; D unclear. Germline V gene data show CDR1 as MGHRA and CDR2 as YSYEKL. This CDR3 comprises 16 residues. V was shortened by 3 bases and J by 2 bases, with 13 bases between the two germline ends. The CDR3, as DNA: TGCGCCAGCAGCCAGCCTCCCGGAGACACTAATGAAAAACTGTTTTTT. Translation gives CASSQPPGDTNEKLFF.

In its sample, this clone was seen once. V and J are TRBV5-4 and TRBJ1-1, with no clear D. V shed 3 bases and J shed 5 bases, with 20 bases lying between them. This CDR3 spans 16 amino acids. CDR1 SGHNT and CDR2 YYREEE come from the germline V gene (reference sequence). The CDR3 loop is CASSSQSPGSGTEAFF. The CDR3 DNA reads as TGTGCCAGCAGCTCCCAATCTCCGGGAAGTGGGACTGAAGCTTTCTTT.

The chain couples TRBV28 to TRBJ2-2; 8 positions match TRBD1. V shed 7 bases, J shed 8 bases, and the junction held 15 bases outside the gene matches. Germline lookup yields CDR1 MDHEN and CDR2 SYDVKM. CDR3 length equals 16 residues. The CDR3 nucleotides read TGTGCCAGCACCTCTGAAGGGACAGGCGTGATAGGGGAGCTGTTTTTT. Its protein is CASTSEGTGVIGELFF.

The chain links TRBV12-3 or TRBV12-4 to TRBJ1-3; D call uncertain. Trimming removed 5 bases at V and 4 bases at J, with 6 bases between. The CDR3 sequence is 12 residues long. Here the CDR3 reads CASSQRGNTIYF. CDR3 DNA: TGTGCCAGCAGTCAGAGGGGAAACACCATATATTTT.

The V and J genes are TRBV29-1 and TRBJ1-5; TRBD1 might be the D (5 bases). The V end lost 6 bases, the J end lost 2 bases, and 11 bases lay between the germline ends. The CDR3 has 13 residues. CDR1 and CDR2 (germline): SQVTM, ANQGSEA. The CDR3 sequence is CSVSGGGNQPQHF. The CDR3, as DNA: TGCAGCGTCTCGGGAGGGGGCAATCAGCCCCAGCATTTT.

The chain links TRBV6-6 to TRBJ2-1; maybe TRBD1 (5 bases). CDR1 is MNHNY, CDR2 SVGAGI, per germline (reference sequence). The CDR3 is 16 residues long. V was pared by 4 bases and J by 0 bases, with 13 bases between. CDR3 residues: CASSSTDSISYNEQFF. CDR3 DNA: TGTGCCAGCAGTTCCACAGACAGTATCTCCTACAATGAGCAGTTCTTC.

The chain links TRBV28 to TRBJ1-6, with 10 bases lining up with TRBD1. Germline loops: CDR1 MDHEN, CDR2 SYDVKM. CDR3 length: 13 residues. V lost 4 bases to trimming and J lost 11 bases; unmatched junction nucleotides: 2. CDR3 amino acids: CASSSGQGPPLHF. DNA of the CDR3: TGTGCCAGCAGTTCGGGACAGGGGCCACCCCTCCACTTT.

The CDR3 sequence: CASSIKQGNTIYF. For the CDR3, the DNA is TGTGCCAGCAGTATCAAACAGGGAAACACCATATATTTT. V gene TRBV12-3 or TRBV12-4 combines with J gene TRBJ1-3; D uncertain. The V end lost 5 bases, the J end lost 4 bases, and 9 bases lay between the germline ends. This CDR3 has 13 residues.